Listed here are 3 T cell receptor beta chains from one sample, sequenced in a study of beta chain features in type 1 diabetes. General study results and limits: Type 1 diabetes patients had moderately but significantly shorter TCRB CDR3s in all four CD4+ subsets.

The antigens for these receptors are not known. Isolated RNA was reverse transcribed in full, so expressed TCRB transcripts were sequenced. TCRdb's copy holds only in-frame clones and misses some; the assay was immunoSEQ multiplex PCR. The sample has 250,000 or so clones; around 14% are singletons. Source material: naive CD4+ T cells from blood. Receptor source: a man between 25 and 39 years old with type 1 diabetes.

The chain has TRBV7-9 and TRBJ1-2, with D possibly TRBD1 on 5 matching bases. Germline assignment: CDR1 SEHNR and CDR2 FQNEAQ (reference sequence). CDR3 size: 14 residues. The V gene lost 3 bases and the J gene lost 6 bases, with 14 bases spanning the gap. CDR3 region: CASSFRGAGDGYTF. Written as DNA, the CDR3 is TGTGCCAGCAGCTTTCGCGGGGCTGGGGATGGCTACACCTTC.

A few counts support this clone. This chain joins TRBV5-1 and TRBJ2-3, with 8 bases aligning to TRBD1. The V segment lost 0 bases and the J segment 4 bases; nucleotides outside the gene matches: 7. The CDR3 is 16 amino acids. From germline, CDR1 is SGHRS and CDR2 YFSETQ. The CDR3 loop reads CASSLGRTGIPDTQYF. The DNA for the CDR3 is TGCGCCAGCAGCTTGGGTCGGACAGGGATTCCAGATACGCAGTATTTT.

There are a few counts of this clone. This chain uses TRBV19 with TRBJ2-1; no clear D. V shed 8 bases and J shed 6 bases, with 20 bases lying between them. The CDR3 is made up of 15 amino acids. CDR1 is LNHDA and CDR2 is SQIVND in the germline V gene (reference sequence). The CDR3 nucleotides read TGTGCCAGTCGTAGAGGAGCGATCCACTCCAATGAGCAGTTCTTC. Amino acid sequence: CASRRGAIHSNEQFF.